Below are 9 T cell receptor beta chains sequenced from a single sample in a study of shared clonotypes between healthy human individuals. The table came from immunoSEQ multiplex PCR; TCRdb's copy has only in-frame clones and leaves some out. The sample carries 2,500,000 or so clones, approximately 90% recorded once. Specimen: naive CD4+ T cells from PBMCs. The subset is: CD45RA+ positively selected. These receptors were obtained from a young man in good health. Some clones in this sample may be carry-over from other donors' samples.

The gene calls are TRBV7-9 and TRBJ2-2, with D possibly matching TRBD2 (5 bases). The V and J ends lost 4 bases and 8 bases respectively, with 26 bases between them. This CDR3 has 18 residues. Germline V gives CDR1 SEHNR, CDR2 FQNEAQ (reference sequence). The CDR3 DNA follows: TGTGCCAGCAGCTCAAACACCTTGAAGCGGAGCCCAGAGGGGGAGCTGTTTTTT. Its protein is CASSSNTLKRSPEGELFF.

Turning to this clone: The same CDR3 arises from other DNA sequences in this sample as well. J is TRBJ2-2 and V is TRBV10-3; tentatively, D is TRBD1 or TRBD2 (5 bases each). The ends were cut back, 0 bases at V and 7 bases at J, with 6 bases in the middle. CDR3 length: 13 amino acids. Looked up from germline, CDR1 is ENHRY and CDR2 is SYGVKD. The CDR3 sequence: CAISESGDGELFF. The CDR3 DNA reads as TGTGCCATCAGTGAGTCGGGGGACGGGGAGCTGTTTTTT.

This chain uses TRBV7-2 with TRBJ2-1; TRBD2 agrees at 8 bases. In germline, CDR1 is SGHTA, CDR2 FQGNSA. J was trimmed by 16 bases and V by 5 bases; bases with no gene match: 13. The CDR3 length is 13 residues. DNA for the CDR3: TGTGCCAGCAGCCCAACCCCCGGGACTAGTAACTTCTTC. Translating it yields CASSPTPGTSNFF.

The chain links TRBV20-1 to TRBJ2-1; D is unclear. Trimming took 1 base from V and 11 from J, leaving 6 bases between them. Per the germline V gene, CDR1 is DFQATT and CDR2 is SNEGSKA (reference sequence). This CDR3 is built from 10 residues. This CDR3 is CSARGTKQFF. The CDR3 region has the DNA TGCAGTGCTAGAGGGACCAAGCAGTTCTTC.

This chain uses TRBV4-1 with TRBJ2-5; 8 nucleotides match TRBD1. The J call may be mistaken, given a closer DNA end match to TRBJ2-7. This CDR3 is 16 amino acids long. CDR1 and CDR2 from the germline V gene are MGHRA and YSYEKL. The CDR3 is CASSRSDRGISYEQYF. As DNA, the CDR3 is TGCGCCAGCAGCCGTTCTGACAGGGGTATTTCCTACGAGCAGTACTTC.

The chain carries TRBV4-2 and TRBJ2-1; TRBD2 aligns across 12 bases. V trimming: 2 bases; J trimming: 3 bases; junction bases outside the gene matches: 2. The CDR3 sequence is 16 residues long. Germline-derived CDR1 and CDR2 are LGHNA and YNFKEQ. Here the CDR3 reads CASSQLLAGGYNEQFF. DNA of the CDR3: TGTGCCAGCAGCCAACTACTAGCGGGAGGCTACAATGAGCAGTTCTTC.

About this clone: Distinct nucleotide sequences in the sample also encode this CDR3. The chain employs TRBV9 and TRBJ2-3; 8 nucleotides align to TRBD1. Losses at the gene ends were 3 bases for V and 0 bases for J; bases not matched to a gene: 3. This CDR3 is 15 amino acids long. Germline CDR1 is SGDLS and CDR2 is YYNGEE. The CDR3 loop reads CASSARTGSTDTQYF. The CDR3 DNA reads as TGTGCCAGCAGCGCTCGGACAGGGAGCACAGATACGCAGTATTTT. Supplemented by reference TRBV9 and TRBJ2-3, the full variable domain reads DSGVTQTPKHLITATGQRVTLRCSPRSGDLSVYWYQQSLDQGLQFLIQYYNGEERAKGNILERFSAQQFPDLHSELNLSSLELGDSALYFCASSARTGSTDTQYFGPGTRLTVL.

The count of this clone is one. The chain recombines TRBV27 with TRBJ2-1; 7 bases are a match to TRBD1. The CDR3 contains 18 residues. The V and J ends lost 2 bases and 7 bases, in that order; junction bases with no gene match: 17. The germline gives CDR1 MNHEY, CDR2 SMNVEV (reference sequence). CDR3 residues: CASSLKYVGRGMRNEQFF. CDR3 DNA: TGTGCCAGCAGTTTAAAATATGTGGGCAGGGGGATGAGAAATGAGCAGTTCTTC.

The chain carries TRBV11-2 and TRBJ1-5, with no clear D. The CDR3 contains 12 residues. Germline V gene data show CDR1 as SGHAT and CDR2 as FQNNGV. V lost 5 bases and J lost 7, with 9 bases in between. Written as DNA, the CDR3 is TGTGCCAGCAGCCCTGAAGGGCAGCCCCAGCATTTT. It specifies CASSPEGQPQHF.